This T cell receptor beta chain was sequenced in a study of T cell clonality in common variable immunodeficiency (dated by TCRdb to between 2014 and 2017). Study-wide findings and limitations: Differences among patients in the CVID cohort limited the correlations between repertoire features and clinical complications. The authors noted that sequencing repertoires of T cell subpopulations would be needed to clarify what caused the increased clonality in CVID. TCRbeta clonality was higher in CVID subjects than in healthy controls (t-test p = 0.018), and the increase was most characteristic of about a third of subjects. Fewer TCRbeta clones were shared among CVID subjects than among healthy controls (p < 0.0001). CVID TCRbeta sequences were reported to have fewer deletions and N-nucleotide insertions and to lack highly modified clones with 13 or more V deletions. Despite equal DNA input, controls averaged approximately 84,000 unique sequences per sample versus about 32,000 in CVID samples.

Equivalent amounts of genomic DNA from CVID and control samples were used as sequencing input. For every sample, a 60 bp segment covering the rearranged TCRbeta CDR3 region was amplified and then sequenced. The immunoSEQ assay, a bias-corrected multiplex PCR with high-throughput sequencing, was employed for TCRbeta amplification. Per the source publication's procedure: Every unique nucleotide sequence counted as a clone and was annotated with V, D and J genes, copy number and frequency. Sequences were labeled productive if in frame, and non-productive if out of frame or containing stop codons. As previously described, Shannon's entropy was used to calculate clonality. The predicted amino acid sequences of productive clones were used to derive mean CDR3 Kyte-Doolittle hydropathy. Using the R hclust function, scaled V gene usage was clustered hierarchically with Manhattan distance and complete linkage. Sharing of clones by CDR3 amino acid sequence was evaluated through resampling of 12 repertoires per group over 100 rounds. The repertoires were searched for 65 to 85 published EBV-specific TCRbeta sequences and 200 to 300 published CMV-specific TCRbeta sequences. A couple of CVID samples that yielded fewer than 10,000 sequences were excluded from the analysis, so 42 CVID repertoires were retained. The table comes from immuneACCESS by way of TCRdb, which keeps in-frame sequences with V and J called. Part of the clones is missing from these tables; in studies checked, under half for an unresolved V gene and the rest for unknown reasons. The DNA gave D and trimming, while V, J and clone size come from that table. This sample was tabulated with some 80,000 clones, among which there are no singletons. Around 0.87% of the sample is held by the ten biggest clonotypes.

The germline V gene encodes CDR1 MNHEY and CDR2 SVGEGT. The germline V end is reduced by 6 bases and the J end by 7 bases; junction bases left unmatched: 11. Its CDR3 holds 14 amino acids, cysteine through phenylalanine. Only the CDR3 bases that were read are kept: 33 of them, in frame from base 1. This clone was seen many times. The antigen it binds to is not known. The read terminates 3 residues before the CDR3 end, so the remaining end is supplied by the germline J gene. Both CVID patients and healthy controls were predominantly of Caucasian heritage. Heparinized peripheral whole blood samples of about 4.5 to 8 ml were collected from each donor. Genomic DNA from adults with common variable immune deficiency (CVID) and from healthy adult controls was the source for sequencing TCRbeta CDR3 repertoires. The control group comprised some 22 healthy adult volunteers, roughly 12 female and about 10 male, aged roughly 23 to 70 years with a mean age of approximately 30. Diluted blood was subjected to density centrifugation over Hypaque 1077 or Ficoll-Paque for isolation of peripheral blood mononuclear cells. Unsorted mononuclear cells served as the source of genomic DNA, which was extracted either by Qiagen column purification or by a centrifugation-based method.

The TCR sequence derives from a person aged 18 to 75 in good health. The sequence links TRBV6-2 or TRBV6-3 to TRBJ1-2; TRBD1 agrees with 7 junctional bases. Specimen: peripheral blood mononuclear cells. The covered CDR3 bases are TGTGCCAGCAGCCAAGGGACAGCCAGGCTTGGC. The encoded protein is CASSQGTARLG. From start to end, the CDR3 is CASSQGTARLGYTF.